One sample yielded the 5 T cell receptor beta chains listed below, sequenced in a study of long-term antiretroviral therapy in people with HIV. Run at survey level, the immunoSEQ assay was version v3.0. The repertoire was sequenced with immunoSEQ multiplex PCR; TCRdb's copy has only in-frame clones and lacks some. Among under 30,000 clones listed, roughly 87% were seen once. This specimen consisted of unsorted PBMCs, obtained 1.8 years before starting antiretroviral therapy. Every receptor here comes from a man aged 45 to 65 with HIV.

This clone was picked up one time. V gene TRBV7-8 combines with J gene TRBJ2-7; a possible D gene is TRBD2 (5 bases). V lost 1 base to trimming and J lost 2 bases, with 15 bases between them. Germline V lookup: CDR1 SGHVS, CDR2 FQNEAQ. The CDR3 has 16 residues. CDR3 in DNA: TGTGCCAGCAGCTTAGGGTCGGCGGGCAATACCTACGAGCAGTACTTC. It specifies CASSLGSAGNTYEQYF.

This clone turned up a few times. The rearrangement uses TRBV28 and TRBJ2-7; 8 positions match TRBD1. Germline V gene sequence: CDR1 MDHEN, CDR2 SYDVKM. V dropped 7 bases and J dropped 7; count of bases not matched to a gene: 6. The CDR3 has 12 amino acids. The CDR3 region has the DNA TGTGCCAGCAAGCAGGGGGCGCGGGAGCAGTACTTC. Translating it yields CASKQGAREQYF.

The genes are TRBV6-6 and TRBJ2-2, with D unresolved. The germline V gene encodes CDR1 MNHNY and CDR2 SVGAGI (reference sequence). V was shortened by 6 bases and J by 6 bases, with 8 bases between the two germline ends. The CDR3 loop spans 12 amino acids. The chain's CDR3 is CASRAAAGELFF. Written as DNA, the CDR3 is TGTGCCAGCAGGGCAGCCGCCGGGGAGCTGTTTTTT.

The chain has TRBV5-5 and TRBJ1-5; D not certain. Germline CDR1 is SGHKS and CDR2 is YYEKEE (reference sequence). The CDR3 contains 16 residues. V was cut by 1 base and J by 0 bases, with 11 bases left in between. CDR3 residues: CASSLRELYSNQPQHF. As DNA, the CDR3 is TGTGCCAGCAGCTTGAGGGAGCTGTATAGCAATCAGCCCCAGCATTTT.

The V gene is TRBV5-1, the J gene TRBJ1-5, with D tentatively TRBD1 (6 bases). The germline V and J ends were trimmed by 2 bases and 6 bases, with 12 bases remaining between them. This CDR3 spans 14 amino acids. Germline CDR1 is SGHRS and CDR2 is YFSETQ. The CDR3 DNA reads as TGCGCCAGCAGCTTCTCAGGGGCTGGTCAGCCCCAGCATTTT. This codes for CASSFSGAGQPQHF. Full variable domain (rest looked up from reference TRBV5-1 and TRBJ1-5): KAGVTQTPRYLIKTRGQQVTLSCSPISGHRSVSWYQQTPGQGLQFLFEYFSETQRNKGNFPGRFSGRQFSNSRSEMNVSTLELGDSALYLCASSFSGAGQPQHFGDGTRLSIL.